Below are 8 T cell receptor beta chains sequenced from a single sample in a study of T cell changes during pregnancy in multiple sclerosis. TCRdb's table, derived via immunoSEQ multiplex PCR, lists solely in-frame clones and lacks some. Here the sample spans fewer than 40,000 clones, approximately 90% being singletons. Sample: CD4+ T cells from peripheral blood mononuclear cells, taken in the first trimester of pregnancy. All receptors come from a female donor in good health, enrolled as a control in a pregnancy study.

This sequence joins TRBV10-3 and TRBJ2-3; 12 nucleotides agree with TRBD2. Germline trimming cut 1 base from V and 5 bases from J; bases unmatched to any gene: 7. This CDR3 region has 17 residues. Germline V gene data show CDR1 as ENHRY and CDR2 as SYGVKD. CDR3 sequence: CAISEFLAGGFQDTQYF. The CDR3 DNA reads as TGTGCCATCAGTGAGTTCCTAGCGGGGGGGTTCCAAGATACGCAGTATTTT.

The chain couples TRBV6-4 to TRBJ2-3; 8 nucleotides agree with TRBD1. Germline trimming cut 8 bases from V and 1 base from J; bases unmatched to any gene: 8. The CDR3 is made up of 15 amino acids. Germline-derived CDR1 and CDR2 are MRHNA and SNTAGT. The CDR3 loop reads CASSLNRGGTDTQYF. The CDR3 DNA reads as TGTGCCAGCTCACTCAACAGGGGGGGCACAGATACGCAGTATTTT.

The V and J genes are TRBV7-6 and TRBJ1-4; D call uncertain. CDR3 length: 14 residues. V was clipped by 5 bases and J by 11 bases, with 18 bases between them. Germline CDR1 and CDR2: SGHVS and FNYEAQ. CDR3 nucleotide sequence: TGTGCCAGCAGCCCTACCATAGAAGACGGGAAACTGTTTTTT. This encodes CASSPTIEDGKLFF.

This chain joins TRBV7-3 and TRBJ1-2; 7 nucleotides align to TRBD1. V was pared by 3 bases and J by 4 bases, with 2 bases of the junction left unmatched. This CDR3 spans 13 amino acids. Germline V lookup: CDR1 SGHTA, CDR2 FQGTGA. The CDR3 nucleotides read TGTGCCAGCAGCTTTGGGACAGTCTATGGCTACACCTTC. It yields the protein CASSFGTVYGYTF.

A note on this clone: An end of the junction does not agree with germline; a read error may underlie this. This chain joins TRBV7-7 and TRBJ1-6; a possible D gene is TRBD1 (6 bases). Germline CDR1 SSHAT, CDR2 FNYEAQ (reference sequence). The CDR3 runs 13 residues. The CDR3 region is CASSLDRLSPLHF. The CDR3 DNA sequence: TGTGCTAGCAGCTTAGACAGGCTTTCACCCCTCCACTTT.

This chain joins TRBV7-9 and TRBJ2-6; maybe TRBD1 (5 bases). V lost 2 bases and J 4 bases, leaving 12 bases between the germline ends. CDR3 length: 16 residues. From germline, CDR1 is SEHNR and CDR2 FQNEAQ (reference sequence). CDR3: CASSLRGLAGANVLTF. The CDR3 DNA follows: TGTGCCAGCAGCTTAAGGGGTTTGGCCGGGGCCAACGTCCTGACTTTC. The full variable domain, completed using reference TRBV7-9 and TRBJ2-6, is DTGVSQNPRHKITKRGQNVTFRCDPISEHNRLYWYRQTLGQGPEFLTYFQNEAQLEKSRLLSDRFSAERPKGSFSTLEIQRTEQGDSAMYLCASSLRGLAGANVLTFGAGSRLTVL.

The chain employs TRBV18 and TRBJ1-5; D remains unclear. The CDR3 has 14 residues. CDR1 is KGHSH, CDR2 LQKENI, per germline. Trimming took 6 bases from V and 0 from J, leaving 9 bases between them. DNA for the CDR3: TGTGCCAGCTCCAGATCAACTAGCAATCAGCCCCAGCATTTT. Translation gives CASSRSTSNQPQHF.

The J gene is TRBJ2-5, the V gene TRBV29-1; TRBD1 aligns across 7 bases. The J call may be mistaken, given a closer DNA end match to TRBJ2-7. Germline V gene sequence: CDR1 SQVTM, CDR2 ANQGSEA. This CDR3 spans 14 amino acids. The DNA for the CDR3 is TGCAGCGTTGAATGGGCAGGGGGTCGCTACGAGCAGTACTTC. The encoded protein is CSVEWAGGRYEQYF.